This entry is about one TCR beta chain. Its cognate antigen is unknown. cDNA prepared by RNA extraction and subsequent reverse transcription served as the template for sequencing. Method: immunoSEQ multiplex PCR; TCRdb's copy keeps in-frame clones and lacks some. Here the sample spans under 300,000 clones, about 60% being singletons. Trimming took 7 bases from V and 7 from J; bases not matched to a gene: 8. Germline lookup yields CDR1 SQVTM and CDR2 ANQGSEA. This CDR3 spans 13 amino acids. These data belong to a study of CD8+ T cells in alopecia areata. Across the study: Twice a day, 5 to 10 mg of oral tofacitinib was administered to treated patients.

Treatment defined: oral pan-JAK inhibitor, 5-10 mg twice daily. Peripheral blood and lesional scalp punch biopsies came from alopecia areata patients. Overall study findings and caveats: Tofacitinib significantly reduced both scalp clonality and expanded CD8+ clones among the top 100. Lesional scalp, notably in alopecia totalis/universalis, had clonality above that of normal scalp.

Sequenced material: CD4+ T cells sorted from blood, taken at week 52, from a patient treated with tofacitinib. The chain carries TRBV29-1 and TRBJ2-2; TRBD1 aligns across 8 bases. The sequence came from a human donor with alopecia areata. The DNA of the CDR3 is TGCAGCGCGTGGACAGGGTGGGGCGGGGAGCTGTTTTTT. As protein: CSAWTGWGGELFF.